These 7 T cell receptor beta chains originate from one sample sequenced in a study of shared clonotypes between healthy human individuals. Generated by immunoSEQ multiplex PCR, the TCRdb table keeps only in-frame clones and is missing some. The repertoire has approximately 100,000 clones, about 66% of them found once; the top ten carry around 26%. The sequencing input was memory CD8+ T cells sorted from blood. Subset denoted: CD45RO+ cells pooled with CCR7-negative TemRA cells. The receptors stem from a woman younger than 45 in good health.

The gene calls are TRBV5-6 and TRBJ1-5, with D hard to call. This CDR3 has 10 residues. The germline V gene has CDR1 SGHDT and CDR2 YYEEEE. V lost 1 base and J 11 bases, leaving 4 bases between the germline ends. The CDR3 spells CASSLFAQHF. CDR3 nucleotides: TGTGCCAGCAGCTTGTTCGCCCAGCATTTT.

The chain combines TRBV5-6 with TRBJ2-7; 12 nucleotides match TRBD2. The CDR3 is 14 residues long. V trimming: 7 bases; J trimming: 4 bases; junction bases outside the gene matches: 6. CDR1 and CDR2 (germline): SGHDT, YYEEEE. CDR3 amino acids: CASANGLAGYEQYF. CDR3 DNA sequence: TGTGCCAGCGCAAACGGACTAGCGGGATACGAGCAGTACTTC.

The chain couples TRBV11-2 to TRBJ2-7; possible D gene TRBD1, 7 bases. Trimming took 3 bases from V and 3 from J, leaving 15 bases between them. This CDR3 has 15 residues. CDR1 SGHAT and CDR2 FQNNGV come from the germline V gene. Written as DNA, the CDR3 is TGTGCCAGCAGCTTCCGGGACAGCGGGTTCTACGAGCAGTACTTC. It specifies CASSFRDSGFYEQYF.

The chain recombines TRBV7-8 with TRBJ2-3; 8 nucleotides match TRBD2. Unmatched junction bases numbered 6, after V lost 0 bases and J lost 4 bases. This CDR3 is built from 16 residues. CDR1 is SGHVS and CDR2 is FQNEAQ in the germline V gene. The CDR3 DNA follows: TGTGCCAGCAGCTTAGCGGCGGGGGGTGGCCCAGATACGCAGTATTTT. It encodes CASSLAAGGGPDTQYF.

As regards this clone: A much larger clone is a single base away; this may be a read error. CDR3 sequence: CATNPAGGAPEAFF. As DNA, the CDR3 is TGTGCCACTAACCCTGCGGGGGGCGCCCCTGAAGCTTTCTTT. The J gene is TRBJ1-1, the V gene TRBV19; D perhaps matches TRBD1 (6 bases). The CDR3 is made up of 14 amino acids. The V and J ends lost 10 bases and 6 bases respectively, with 21 bases between them. The germline V gene has CDR1 LNHDA and CDR2 SQIVND (reference sequence).

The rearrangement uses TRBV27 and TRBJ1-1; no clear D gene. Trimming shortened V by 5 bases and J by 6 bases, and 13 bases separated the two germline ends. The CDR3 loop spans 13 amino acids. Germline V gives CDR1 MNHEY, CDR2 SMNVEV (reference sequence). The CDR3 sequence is CASSLTPFAEAFF. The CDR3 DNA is TGTGCCAGCAGTCTGACCCCGTTCGCTGAAGCTTTCTTT.

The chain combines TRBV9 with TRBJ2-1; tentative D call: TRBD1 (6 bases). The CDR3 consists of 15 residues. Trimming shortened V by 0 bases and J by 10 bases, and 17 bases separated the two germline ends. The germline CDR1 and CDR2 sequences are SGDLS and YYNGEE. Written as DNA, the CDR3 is TGTGCCAGCAGCGTAGCTCCCCTGGGGGCCCAGGAGCAGTTCTTC. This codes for CASSVAPLGAQEQFF.